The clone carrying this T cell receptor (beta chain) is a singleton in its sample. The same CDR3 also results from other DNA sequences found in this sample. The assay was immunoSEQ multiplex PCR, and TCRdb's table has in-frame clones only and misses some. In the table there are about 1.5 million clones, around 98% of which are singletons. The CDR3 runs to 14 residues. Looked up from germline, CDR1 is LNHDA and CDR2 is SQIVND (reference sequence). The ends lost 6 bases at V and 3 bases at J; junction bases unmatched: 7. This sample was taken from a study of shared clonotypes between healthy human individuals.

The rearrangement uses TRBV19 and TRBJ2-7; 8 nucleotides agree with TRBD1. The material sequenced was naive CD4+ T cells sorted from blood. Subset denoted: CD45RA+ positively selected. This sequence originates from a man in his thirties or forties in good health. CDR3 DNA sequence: TGTGCCAGTAGCCGAGGACAGGGTGGCTACGAGCAGTACTTC. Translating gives CASSRGQGGYEQYF.